Following are 9 T cell receptor beta chains from one sample sequenced in a study of blood T cells in healthy people across ages. Combining a sample-barcoded 5' primer with a J-beta primer mix, a second PCR ran for about 6 to 12 cycles. TCRdb re-derived calls from the 5' RACE reads in MiXCR, one entry per CDR3 protein. The sample records 780,000 or so distinct CDR3 sequences, about 61% being singletons. Source material: blood. These receptors all stem from a man aged 35 to 55 in good health.

This clonotype occurred once. This chain connects TRBV9 to TRBJ1-1, with D possibly TRBD1 on 5 matching bases. Trimming removed 0 bases at V and 4 bases at J, with 13 bases between. The CDR3 length is 15 residues. Germline CDR1 and CDR2: SGDLS and YYNGEE. The CDR3 reads CASSVGDSIGTEAFF. DNA for the CDR3: TGTGCCAGCAGCGTAGGCGACAGCATTGGCACTGAAGCTTTCTTT. Full variable domain (rest looked up from reference TRBV9 and TRBJ1-1): DSGVTQTPKHLITATGQRVTLRCSPRSGDLSVYWYQQSLDQGLQFLIQYYNGEERAKGNILERFSAQQFPDLHSELNLSSLELGDSALYFCASSVGDSIGTEAFFGQGTRLTVV.

Only a few counts were recorded for this clonotype. This rearrangement joins TRBV7-3 to TRBJ2-5, with 7 bases lining up with TRBD1. The trim removed 5 bases at V and 4 bases at J, leaving 7 bases unmatched. The CDR3 has 14 residues. The V gene's germline CDR1 is SGHTA and CDR2 FQGTGA. The CDR3 sequence: CASSPTGKGETQYF. The DNA of the CDR3 is TGTGCCAGCAGCCCGACAGGGAAGGGAGAGACCCAGTACTTC.

The count of this clonotype is one. This chain uses TRBV27 with TRBJ1-6, with 9 bases matching TRBD1. The V gene end was trimmed by 3 bases and the J gene end by 8 bases; junction bases not matched to a gene: 8. CDR1 and CDR2 (germline): MNHEY, SMNVEV (reference sequence). The CDR3 runs 16 residues. In DNA form, the CDR3 reads TGTGCCAGCAGTTTGATTATGGGACAGGGTTATTCACCCCTCCACTTT. Residues: CASSLIMGQGYSPLHF.

The V gene is TRBV7-2, the J gene TRBJ2-4; 9 bases are a match to TRBD1. Trimming at V came to 4 bases and at J to 0 bases, leaving 4 bases not matched to a gene. The CDR3 is 16 amino acids. CDR1 is SGHTA, CDR2 FQGNSA, per germline. CDR3 DNA: TGTGCCAGCAGCTCGGGACAGGGCCGAGCCAAAAACATTCAGTACTTC. It yields the protein CASSSGQGRAKNIQYF. The complete variable domain, with remaining parts taken from reference TRBV7-2 and TRBJ2-4, reads GAGVSQSPSNKVTEKGKDVELRCDPISGHTALYWYRQSLGQGLEFLIYFQGNSAPDKSGLPSDRFSAERTGGSVSTLTIQRTQQEDSAVYLCASSSGQGRAKNIQYFGAGTRLSVL.

The rearrangement uses TRBV20-1 and TRBJ2-3; 12 bases match TRBD2. The germline CDR1 and CDR2 sequences are DFQATT and SNEGSKA (reference sequence). The CDR3 contains 14 residues. Trimming at V came to 7 bases and at J to 7 bases, leaving 9 bases not matched to a gene. The CDR3 sequence: CSGTSGAGGNTQYF. The DNA for the CDR3 is TGCAGTGGGACTAGCGGGGCCGGGGGTAATACGCAGTATTTT.

This chain connects TRBV28 to TRBJ1-3, with TRBD1 matching 9 bases. This CDR3 comprises 16 residues. After removal of 5 bases from V and 0 bases from J, the junction contained 5 bases not matched to a gene. The germline V gene encodes CDR1 MDHEN and CDR2 SYDVKM. The chain's CDR3 is CASSRTGDYSGNTIYF. In DNA form, the CDR3 reads TGTGCCAGCAGTCGGACAGGGGACTACTCTGGAAACACCATATATTTT.

The chain has TRBV19 and TRBJ2-1; the match to TRBD2 covers 8 bases. Germline V lookup: CDR1 LNHDA, CDR2 SQIVND (reference sequence). The ends lost 3 bases at V and 10 bases at J; junction bases unmatched: 14. CDR3 length: 16 amino acids. The CDR3 DNA reads TGTGCCAGTAGTATGGGCAGCGGGAGAGGTGGCAACGAGCAGTTCTTC. Its protein is CASSMGSGRGGNEQFF. Looking up the rest from reference TRBV19 and TRBJ2-1 gives the full variable domain: DGGITQSPKYLFRKEGQNVTLSCEQNLNHDAMYWYRQDPGQGLRLIYYSQIVNDFQKGDIAEGYSVSREKKESFPLTVTSAQKNPTAFYLCASSMGSGRGGNEQFFGPGTRLTVL.

This clonotype was counted at least ten times. The chain links TRBV12-3 or TRBV12-4 to TRBJ2-3; unclear D gene. The CDR3 runs 14 residues. With 1 base removed from V and 1 base from J, the gap between germline ends came to 6 bases. As DNA, the CDR3 is TGTGCCAGCAGTTTAGGACACCGCACAGATACGCAGTATTTT. It specifies CASSLGHRTDTQYF.

V gene TRBV5-1 combines with J gene TRBJ2-4; either TRBD1 or TRBD2 may supply D (5 bases each). The assigned J gene may be wrong: the sequence end matches TRBJ2-7 better. CDR1 is SGHRS and CDR2 is YFSETQ in the germline V gene. The CDR3 contains 14 residues. The CDR3 protein is CASSSAGAVDEQYF. For the CDR3, the DNA is TGCGCCAGCAGTTCTGCCGGGGCTGTCGACGAGCAGTACTTC.